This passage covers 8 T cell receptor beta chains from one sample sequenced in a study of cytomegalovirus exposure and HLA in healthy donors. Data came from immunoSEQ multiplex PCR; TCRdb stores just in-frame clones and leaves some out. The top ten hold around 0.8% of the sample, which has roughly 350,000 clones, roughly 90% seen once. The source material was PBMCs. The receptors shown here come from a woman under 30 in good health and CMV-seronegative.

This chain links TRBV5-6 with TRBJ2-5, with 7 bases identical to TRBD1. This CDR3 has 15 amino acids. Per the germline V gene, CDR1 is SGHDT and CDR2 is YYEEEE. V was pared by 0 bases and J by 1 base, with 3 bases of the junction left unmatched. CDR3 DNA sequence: TGTGCCAGCAGCTTGGTAGGGGACAGCCAAGAGACCCAGTACTTC. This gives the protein CASSLVGDSQETQYF.

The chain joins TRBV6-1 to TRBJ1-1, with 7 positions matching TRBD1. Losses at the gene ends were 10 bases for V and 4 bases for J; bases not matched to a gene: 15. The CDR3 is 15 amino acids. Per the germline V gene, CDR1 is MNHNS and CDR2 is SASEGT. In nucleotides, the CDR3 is TGTGCCACCGTGGGCCTAGACAGGGTTTTCACTGAAGCTTTCTTT. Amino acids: CATVGLDRVFTEAFF.

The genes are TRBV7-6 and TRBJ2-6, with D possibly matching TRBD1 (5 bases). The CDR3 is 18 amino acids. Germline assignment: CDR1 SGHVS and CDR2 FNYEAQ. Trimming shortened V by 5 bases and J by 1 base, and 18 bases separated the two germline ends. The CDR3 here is CASSTGPGLQSGANVLTF. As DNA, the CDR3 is TGTGCCAGCAGCACAGGCCCAGGGCTCCAATCTGGGGCCAACGTCCTGACTTTC.

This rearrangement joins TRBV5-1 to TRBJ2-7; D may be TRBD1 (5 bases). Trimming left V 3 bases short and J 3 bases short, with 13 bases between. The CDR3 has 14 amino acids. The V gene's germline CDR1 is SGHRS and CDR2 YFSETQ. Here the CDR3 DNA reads TGCGCCAGCAGCTCCTCCGACAGATACTACGAGCAGTACTTC. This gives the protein CASSSSDRYYEQYF.

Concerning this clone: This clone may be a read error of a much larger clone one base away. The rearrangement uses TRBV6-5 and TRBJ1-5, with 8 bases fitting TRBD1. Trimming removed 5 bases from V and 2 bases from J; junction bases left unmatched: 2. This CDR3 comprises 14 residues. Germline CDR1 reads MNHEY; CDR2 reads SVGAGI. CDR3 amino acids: CASSAGQGNQPQHF. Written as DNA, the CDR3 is TGTGCCAGCAGTGCGGGACAGGGCAATCAGCCCCAGCATTTT.

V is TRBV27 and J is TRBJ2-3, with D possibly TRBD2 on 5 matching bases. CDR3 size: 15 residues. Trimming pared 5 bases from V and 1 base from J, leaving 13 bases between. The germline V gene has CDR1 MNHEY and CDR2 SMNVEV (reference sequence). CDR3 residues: CASSPTSGGTDTQYF. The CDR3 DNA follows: TGTGCCAGCAGTCCGACCAGCGGAGGCACAGATACGCAGTATTTT.

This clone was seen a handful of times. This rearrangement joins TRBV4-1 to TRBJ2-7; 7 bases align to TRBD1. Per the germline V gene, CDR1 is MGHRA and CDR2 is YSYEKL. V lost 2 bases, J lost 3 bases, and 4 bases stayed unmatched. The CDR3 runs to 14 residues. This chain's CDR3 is CASSQQTGNYEQYF. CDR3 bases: TGCGCCAGCAGCCAACAGACAGGGAACTACGAGCAGTACTTC.

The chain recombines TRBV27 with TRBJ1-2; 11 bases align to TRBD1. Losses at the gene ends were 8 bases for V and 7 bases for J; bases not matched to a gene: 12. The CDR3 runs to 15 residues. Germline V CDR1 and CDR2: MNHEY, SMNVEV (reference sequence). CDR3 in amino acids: CASSPNGQGAGGYTF. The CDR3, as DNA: TGTGCCAGCTCGCCCAACGGACAGGGGGCTGGTGGCTACACCTTC.